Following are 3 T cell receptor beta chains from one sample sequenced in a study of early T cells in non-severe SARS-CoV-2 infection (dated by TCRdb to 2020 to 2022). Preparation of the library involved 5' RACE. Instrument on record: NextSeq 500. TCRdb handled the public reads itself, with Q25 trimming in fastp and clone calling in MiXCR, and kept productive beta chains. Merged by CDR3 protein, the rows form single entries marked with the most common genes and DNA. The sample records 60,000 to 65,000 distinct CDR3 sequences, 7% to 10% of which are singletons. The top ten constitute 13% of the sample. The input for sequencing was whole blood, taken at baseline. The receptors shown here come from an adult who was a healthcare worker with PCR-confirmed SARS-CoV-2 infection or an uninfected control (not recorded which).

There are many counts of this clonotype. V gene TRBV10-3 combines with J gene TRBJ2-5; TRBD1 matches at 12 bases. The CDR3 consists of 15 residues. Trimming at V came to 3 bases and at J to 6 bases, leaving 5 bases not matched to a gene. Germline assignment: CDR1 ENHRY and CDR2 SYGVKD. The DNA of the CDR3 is TGTGCCATCAGTGATGGGACAGGGGGCCCCCAGACCCAGTACTTC. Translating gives CAISDGTGGPQTQYF.

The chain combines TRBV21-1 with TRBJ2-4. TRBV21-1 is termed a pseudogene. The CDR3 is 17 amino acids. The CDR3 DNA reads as TGTGCCAGCAGCAAAGGGGGTACTTGTTGGGCCAAAAACATTCAGTACTTC. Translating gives CASSKGGTCWAKNIQYF.

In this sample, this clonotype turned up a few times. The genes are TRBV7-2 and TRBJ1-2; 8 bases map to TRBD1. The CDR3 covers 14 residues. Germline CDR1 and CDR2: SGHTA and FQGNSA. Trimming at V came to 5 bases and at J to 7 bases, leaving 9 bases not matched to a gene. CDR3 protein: CASSLGQGPSGYTF. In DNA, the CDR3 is TGTGCCAGCAGCCTCGGACAGGGCCCCAGTGGCTACACCTTC.